Here is one T cell receptor beta chain with its context. The data belong to a study of cytomegalovirus exposure and HLA in healthy donors. The V gene end was trimmed by 0 bases and the J gene end by 6 bases; junction bases not matched to a gene: 2. Germline CDR1 reads MNHEY; CDR2 reads SVGAGI. CDR3 length: 15 residues. Produced via immunoSEQ multiplex PCR; TCRdb's table is partial and in-frame only. The table lists approximately 270,000 clones, around 86% of them singletons, with over 0.95% in the top ten. J is TRBJ2-1 and V is TRBV6-5; TRBD2 matches at 10 bases. Sequencing input: PBMCs. The sequence derives from a woman aged 18-35 years in good health and CMV-seronegative. The CDR3 spells CASSYSPSGSNEQFF. As DNA, the CDR3 is TGTGCCAGCAGTTACTCGCCTAGCGGGAGCAATGAGCAGTTCTTC.